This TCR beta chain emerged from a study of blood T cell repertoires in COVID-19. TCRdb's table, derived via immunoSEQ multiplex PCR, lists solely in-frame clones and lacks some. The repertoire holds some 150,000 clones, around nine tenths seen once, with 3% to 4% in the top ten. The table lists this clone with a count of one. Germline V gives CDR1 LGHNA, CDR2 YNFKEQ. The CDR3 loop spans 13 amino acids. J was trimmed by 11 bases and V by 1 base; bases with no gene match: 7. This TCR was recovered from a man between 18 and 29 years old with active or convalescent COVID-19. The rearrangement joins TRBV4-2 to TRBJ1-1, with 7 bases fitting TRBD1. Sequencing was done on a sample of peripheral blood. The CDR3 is CASSQGRGVWAFF. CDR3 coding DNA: TGTGCCAGCAGCCAAGGCAGGGGGGTGTGGGCTTTCTTT.